This T cell receptor (beta chain) was identified in a study of neoadjuvant nivolumab and ipilimumab in lung cancer. The method was immunoSEQ multiplex PCR; TCRdb's version includes in-frame clones alone and lacks a portion of them. The sample lists about 18,000 clones; over 70% were seen once. This CDR3 has 16 amino acids. The germline CDR1 and CDR2 sequences are SGHAT and FQNNGV. V gave up 3 bases and J gave up 0 bases, with 13 bases separating them. Sequenced here: peripheral blood, sampled before neoadjuvant nivolumab, alone or with ipilimumab. The TCR sequence derives from an adult with non-small cell lung cancer. The V call is TRBV11-2, the J call TRBJ2-3; D remains ambiguous. The CDR3 spells CASSFGQTISTDTQYF. The DNA of the CDR3 is TGTGCCAGCAGCTTTGGCCAGACAATCAGCACAGATACGCAGTATTTT.